The T cell receptor (beta chain) under discussion was sequenced for a study of response to subunit inactivated influenza vaccine (dated by TCRdb to the late 2010s). For the study in its entirety: Deep quantitative profiling of the T cell receptor repertoire was used in the study to follow responses to a trivalent subunit inactivated influenza vaccine.

This clonotype was detected only a few times. Its recognized antigen is unknown. Within one base of it there is no much larger clone, and no base qualities were kept. Points the paper makes about the study in general: The authors suggested that each seasonal influenza vaccination may recruit only a limited number of new T cells.

The library was built by means of RT-PCR. Sequencing was performed on an Illumina HiSeq 2500. The public reads were reanalyzed by TCRdb: fastp trimming at Q25, MiXCR alignment, in-frame beta chains only. CDR3 protein duplicates are merged, each entry listing the most common genes and DNA. The sample table contains more than 450,000 distinct CDR3 sequences; only one count was recorded for less than 8% of them. 10% to 15% of the sample goes to the ten largest clones. The TCR originated in a man aged 45-69 years who received an inactivated influenza vaccine. Donor details come from another sample of the same person, matched by shared clones. The sample here was PBMCs from blood, taken about 23 months after vaccination.

This receptor has the CDR3 CASSRKPRRDEQYF. The DNA reads as follows: TGTGCCAGCAGCCGAAAACCCAGACGGGACGAGCAGTACTTC. The receptor chain draws on TRBV3-1 and TRBJ2-7, with no reliable assignment of the D segment. CDR1 LGHDT and CDR2 YNNKEL were looked up in the germline V gene (reference sequence). Trimming removed 4 bases from V and 5 bases from J, leaving 15 bases between the germline ends. The CDR3 sequence holds 14 residues, the cysteine and phenylalanine included. Of the read, only the CDR3 DNA is kept; its 42 bases are in frame from base 1.